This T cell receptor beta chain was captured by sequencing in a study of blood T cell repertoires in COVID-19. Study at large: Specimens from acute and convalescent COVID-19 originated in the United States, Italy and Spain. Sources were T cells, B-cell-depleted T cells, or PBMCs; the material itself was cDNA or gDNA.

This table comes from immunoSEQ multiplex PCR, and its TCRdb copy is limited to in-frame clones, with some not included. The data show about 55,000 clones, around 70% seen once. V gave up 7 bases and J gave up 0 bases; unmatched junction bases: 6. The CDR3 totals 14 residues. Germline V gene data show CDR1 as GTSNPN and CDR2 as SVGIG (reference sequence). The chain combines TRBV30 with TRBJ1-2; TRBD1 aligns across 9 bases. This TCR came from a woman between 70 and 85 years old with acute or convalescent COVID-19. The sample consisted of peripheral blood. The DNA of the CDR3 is TGTGCCTCCCCTACAGGGGGCTCTAACTATGGCTACACCTTC. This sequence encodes CASPTGGSNYGYTF.